This T cell receptor (beta chain) derives from a study of Graves' ophthalmopathy and Graves' hyperthyroidism. The wider study: Pretreatment peripheral blood was obtained at initial diagnosis.

This clonotype was observed many times. Its antigen is unidentified. This CDR3 contains 14 residues. Germline V lookup: CDR1 DFQATT, CDR2 SNEGSKA (reference sequence). Trimming removed 3 bases at V and 0 bases at J, with 12 bases between. Study-level findings and limits: Sensitivity reached approximately 85% and specificity roughly 82% for a 13-signature model separating ophthalmopathy from stable hyperthyroidism. This model predicted ophthalmopathy progression (sensitivity around 71%, specificity around 72%).

Amplification of the TCR beta CDR3 regions used RNA transcripts (as template). An opening RT-PCR round employed HTBI primers and preceded a second-round multiplex PCR. TCRdb ran MiXCR on the multiplex PCR reads and lists one entry per CDR3 protein. The table shows about 220,000 distinct CDR3 sequences, with approximately 21% occurring only once. The clonotype comes from a woman between 45 and 65 years old with Graves' ophthalmopathy. Sequencing was performed on peripheral blood. The chain couples TRBV20-1 to TRBJ2-7; no firm D call. The DNA for the CDR3 is TGCAGTGCTAGTGGGGAAGCCATCTCCTACGAGCAGTACTTC. It yields the protein CSASGEAISYEQYF.